The rows below give T cell receptor beta chains drawn from one sample of a study of cytomegalovirus exposure and HLA in healthy donors. Assay used: immunoSEQ multiplex PCR; TCRdb lists only in-frame clones, some missing. The sample holds some 130,000 clones, around 85% seen once. The sequencing sample was made of PBMCs. The source is a boy aged 5-17 years in good health and CMV-seronegative. CDR3s include the opening cysteine and the closing phenylalanine or tryptophan. The D gene is left open where the match is weak. Expanded clones are given a class, and other clones once, few, many or no size at all.

TRBD2 | TRBJ2-7 | - | TRBV19 | TGTGCCAGTAGTATAGCGGGGGGTACCTACGAGCAGTACTTC | CASSIAGGTYEQYF
TRBD1 | TRBJ1-2 | - | TRBV4-2 | TGTGCCAGCAGGGAGGACAGGGAGGAGGCCTATGGCTACACCTTC | CASREDREEAYGYTF
- | TRBJ2-3 | - | TRBV14 | TGTGCCAGCAGCCAAGATATCGGGAACGTCCCAGATACGCAGTATTTT | CASSQDIGNVPDTQYF
TRBD2 | TRBJ2-1 | - | TRBV9 | TGTGCCAGCAGCGTAGTGGCGGGGGGGTACAATGAGCAGTTCTTC | CASSVVAGGYNEQFF
- | TRBJ1-5 | once | TRBV19 | TGTGCCAGTAGTACCTCGACAGTGATGGATTTT | CASSTSTVMDF
- | TRBJ1-3 | - | TRBV30 | TGTGCCTGGAAGTGGGGGGGTGGAAACACCATATATTTT | CAWKWGGGNTIYF
- | TRBJ2-1 | once | TRBV4-2 | TGTGCCAGCAGCCAAGGGGGATTAGCGGACAATGAGCAGTTCTTC | CASSQGGLADNEQFF
TRBD1 | TRBJ1-1 | - | TRBV25-1 | TGTGCCAGCAGTGCCGGGACAGCAAGGGGAACTGAAGCTTTCTTT | CASSAGTARGTEAFF
TRBD1 | TRBJ1-2 | few | TRBV7-9 | TGTGCCAGCAGTGTGGGACAGGGAAATGGCTACACCTTC | CASSVGQGNGYTF
- | TRBJ2-3 | - | TRBV29-1 | TGCAGCGTTGCTAGGGGCGGTTACACAGATACGCAGTATTTT | CSVARGGYTDTQYF
TRBD2 | TRBJ2-1 | once | TRBV29-1 | TGCAGCGGACCCGGACTAGCGGGAGACGGTGAGCAGTTCTTC | CSGPGLAGDGEQFF
TRBD1 | TRBJ2-6 | - | TRBV9 | TGTGCCAGCAGCTTTGGGACCGGGACAGGGGACTCTGGGGCCAACGTCCTGACTTTC | CASSFGTGTGDSGANVLTF
- | TRBJ1-2 | once | TRBV7-2 | TGTGCCAGCAGCCAGATGTCAAGGGGTGGCTACACCTTC | CASSQMSRGGYTF
TRBD1 | TRBJ1-1 | - | TRBV9 | TGTGCCAGCAGCCCAGGGACAGTCAGTAGGGAAGCTTTCTTT | CASSPGTVSREAFF
TRBD2 | TRBJ2-1 | - | TRBV30 | TGTGCCTGGTCTGGACTAGCGGGAATCATCCATGAGCAGTTCTTC | CAWSGLAGIIHEQFF
- | TRBJ2-5 | - | TRBV28 | TGTGCCAGCAGTTTCCCGCTACAGGGTGGGCAAGAGACCCAGTACTTC | CASSFPLQGGQETQYF
TRBD2 | TRBJ2-3 | - | TRBV19 | TGTGCCAGTTCCCTAGCGGGGAACACAGATACGCAGTATTTT | CASSLAGNTDTQYF
TRBD2 | TRBJ2-5 | - | TRBV4-2 | TGTGCCAGCAGCCAAGGTCGGGGGGGCAAAAAAGAGACCCAGTACTTC | CASSQGRGGKKETQYF
TRBD1 | TRBJ2-1 | - | TRBV6-5 | TGTGCCAGCAGTCACCAGGGGACAGTCTACAATGAGCAGTTCTTC | CASSHQGTVYNEQFF
- | TRBJ2-7 | - | TRBV7-2 | TGTGCCAGCAGCTTATATCGGGACACAAGAACAGGCGAGCAGTACTTC | CASSLYRDTRTGEQYF
- | TRBJ2-3 | - | TRBV28 | TGTGCCAGCAGCTATACCGGGACTAGCACAGATACGCAGTATTTT | CASSYTGTSTDTQYF
TRBD1 | TRBJ2-5 | - | TRBV18 | TGTGCCAGCTCACCACCAGGGACAGGGGCACGAGAGACCCAGTACTTC | CASSPPGTGARETQYF
- | TRBJ2-7 | - | TRBV10-3 | TGTGCCATCAGTGGTGAGCCGGAGGGCTTCGAGCAGTACTTC | CAISGEPEGFEQYF
- | TRBJ2-7 | - | TRBV18 | TGTGCCAGCTCACCAACAGTCGACGACTACGAGCAGTACTTC | CASSPTVDDYEQYF
TRBD2 | TRBJ2-3 | - | TRBV27 | TGTGCCAGCAGCCGAGGGACTAGCGGATCCACAGATACGCAGTATTTT | CASSRGTSGSTDTQYF
- | TRBJ1-5 | many | TRBV7-9 | TGTGCCAGCAGCCTAGATAATGGCTATCAGCCCCAGCATTTT | CASSLDNGYQPQHF
TRBD1 | TRBJ2-7 | - | TRBV5-1 | TGCGCCAGCAGCTTACAGGGGCCCCCCCACGAGCAGTACTTC | CASSLQGPPHEQYF
- | TRBJ1-2 | - | TRBV6-1 | TGTGCCACCTACTACTGGAGGGCCTTGGGCTATGGCTACACCTTC | CATYYWRALGYGYTF
- | TRBJ2-1 | few | TRBV5-6 | TGTGCCAGCAGCTTTATAGCCGCTCACAATGAGCAGTTCTTC | CASSFIAAHNEQFF